These 3 T cell receptor beta chains originate from one sample sequenced in a study of T-cell memory formation after mild COVID-19. TCRdb reprocessed the 5' RACE reads via MiXCR and lists one record per CDR3 protein. The data show hundreds of thousands of distinct CDR3 sequences, about a fifth seen once. Sequencing used PBMCs or a T cell subset sorted from them (not recorded which). The receptors shown here come from an adult woman who had mild COVID-19 (a few samples of this study predate the infection). Cell type and time point are not known.

This clonotype was detected only a few times. This rearrangement joins TRBV4-2 to TRBJ1-4; TRBD1 aligns across 7 bases. V was clipped by 1 base and J by 5 bases; unmatched bases: 4. This CDR3 contains 15 residues. Germline V gives CDR1 LGHNA, CDR2 YNFKEQ. The DNA of the CDR3 is TGTGCCAGCAGCCAAGTTTCAGGGGGGAATGAAAAACTGTTTTTT. Its protein product is CASSQVSGGNEKLFF.

This clonotype was picked up a small number of times. The rearrangement uses TRBV7-9 and TRBJ2-7; 10 nucleotides agree with TRBD1. The CDR3 loop spans 15 amino acids. The J segment lost 5 bases and the V segment lost 3 bases, leaving 7 bases of the junction unmatched. Germline V CDR1 and CDR2: SEHNR, FQNEAQ (reference sequence). DNA for the CDR3: TGTGCCAGCAGCTTCGGGACAGGGGAAAATGACGAGCAGTACTTC. Protein product: CASSFGTGENDEQYF.

This clonotype was picked up a small number of times. The V and J genes are TRBV25-1 and TRBJ2-5; perhaps D is TRBD1 or TRBD2 (5 bases each). Germline lookup yields CDR1 MGHDK and CDR2 SYGVNS. Trimming shortened V by 1 base and J by 0 bases, and 9 bases separated the two germline ends. The CDR3 sequence is 15 residues long. This CDR3 reads CASSEFGAYQETQYF. Here the CDR3 DNA reads TGTGCCAGCAGTGAATTCGGGGCGTACCAAGAGACCCAGTACTTC.